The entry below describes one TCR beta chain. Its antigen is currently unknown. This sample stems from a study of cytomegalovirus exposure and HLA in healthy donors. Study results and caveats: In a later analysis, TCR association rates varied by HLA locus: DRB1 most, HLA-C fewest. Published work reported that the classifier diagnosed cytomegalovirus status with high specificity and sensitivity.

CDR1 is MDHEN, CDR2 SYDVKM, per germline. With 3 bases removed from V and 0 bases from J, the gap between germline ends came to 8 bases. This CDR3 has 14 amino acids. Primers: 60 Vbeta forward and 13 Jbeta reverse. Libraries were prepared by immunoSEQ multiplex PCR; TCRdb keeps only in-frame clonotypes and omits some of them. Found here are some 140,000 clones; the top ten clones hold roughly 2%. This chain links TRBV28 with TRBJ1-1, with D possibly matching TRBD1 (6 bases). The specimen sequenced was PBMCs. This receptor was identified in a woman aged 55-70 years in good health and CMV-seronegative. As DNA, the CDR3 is TGTGCCAGCAGTTTCAGGGGCCTGAACACTGAAGCTTTCTTT. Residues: CASSFRGLNTEAFF.